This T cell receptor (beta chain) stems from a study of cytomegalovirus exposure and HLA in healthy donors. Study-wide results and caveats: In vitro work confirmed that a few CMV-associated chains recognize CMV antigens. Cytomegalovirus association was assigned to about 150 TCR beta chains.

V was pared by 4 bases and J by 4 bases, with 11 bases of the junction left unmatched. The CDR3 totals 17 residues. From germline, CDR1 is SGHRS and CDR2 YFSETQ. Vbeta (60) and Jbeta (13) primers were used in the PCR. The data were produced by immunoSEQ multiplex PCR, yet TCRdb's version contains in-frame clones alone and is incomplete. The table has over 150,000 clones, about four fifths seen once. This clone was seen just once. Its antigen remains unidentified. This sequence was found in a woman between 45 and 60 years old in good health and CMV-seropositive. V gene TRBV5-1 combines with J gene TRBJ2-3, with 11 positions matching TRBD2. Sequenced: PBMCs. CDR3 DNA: TGCGCCAGCAGCCCGGGTAGCGGGAGGGTTGGTGCAGATACGCAGTATTTT. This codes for CASSPGSGRVGADTQYF.